This record covers a single T cell receptor (beta chain). As yet, its antigen is unknown. Per germline, CDR1 KGHSH and CDR2 LQKENI. The CDR3 has 14 amino acids. The V end was cut by 4 bases, the J end by 7 bases, with 17 bases between. The entry originates in a study of blood T cells in healthy people across ages. Next came a second PCR, run for about 6 to 12 cycles, which used a sample-barcoded 5' primer along with a J-beta primer mix. TCRdb itself ran the 5' RACE reads through MiXCR, one entry per CDR3 protein. The data contain just over 800,000 distinct CDR3 sequences, roughly 60% of them seen just once; the ten biggest clones take up about 27%. Overall study results and limits: Among long-lived donors, naive CD4+ cells were more numerous and diversity higher than in aged donors. Unsorted PBMCs prevented conclusive naive versus antigen-experienced comparison.

The receptor comes from a man between 25 and 39 years old in good health. The chain recombines TRBV18 with TRBJ2-7; D may be TRBD1 (7 bases). The material sequenced was blood. This CDR3 is CASSQAQGGEEQYF. The DNA for the CDR3 is TGTGCCAGCTCACAAGCGCAGGGGGGTGAAGAGCAGTACTTC.